The 31 T cell receptor beta chains below were found in one sample sequenced in a study of shared T cell receptors in the human thymus. Measured with immunoSEQ multiplex PCR; TCRdb has only the in-frame clones, and not every one. The table includes some 660,000 clones, about 89% detected once. The same sample was also studied in work on human thymus T cells.

Sequencing input: thymocytes. These receptor sequences come from a boy less than two years old with a congenital heart defect.

This rearrangement joins TRBV15 to TRBJ2-3, with a possible D match to TRBD2 (6 bases). Looked up from germline, CDR1 is LNHNV and CDR2 is YYDKDF (reference sequence). The CDR3 length is 17 residues. V was shortened by 0 bases and J by 6 bases, with 19 bases between the two germline ends. CDR3 DNA sequence: TGTGCCACCAGCAGAGATTGGGCTAGCGAGGATTTGGATACGCAGTATTTT. It translates to CATSRDWASEDLDTQYF.

The CDR3 coding sequence is TGTGCCAGCAGCCACCTACTAGCGGGGGTGCACTACGAGCAGTACTTC. This translates into CASSHLLAGVHYEQYF. The chain recombines TRBV7-3 with TRBJ2-7; 11 bases align to TRBD2. CDR3 size: 16 residues. V dropped 5 bases and J dropped 3; count of bases not matched to a gene: 9. In germline, CDR1 is SGHTA, CDR2 FQGTGA.

CDR3 bases: TGTGCCAACAAAGTCAGGGGGCGCGACACTGAAGCTTTCTTT. Encoded protein: CANKVRGRDTEAFF. The chain uses TRBV2 and TRBJ1-1, with TRBD1 matching 8 bases. Looked up from germline, CDR1 is SNHLY and CDR2 is FYNNEI. The CDR3 extends over 14 amino acids. J was trimmed by 3 bases and V by 10 bases; bases with no gene match: 10.

The chain couples TRBV5-1 to TRBJ2-1, with 12 bases aligning to TRBD2. The CDR3 totals 18 residues. J was trimmed by 6 bases and V by 2 bases; bases with no gene match: 12. Germline values: CDR1 SGHRS, CDR2 YFSETQ. CDR3 region: CASSFLLAGGLRSNEQFF. The CDR3 region has the DNA TGCGCCAGCAGCTTTTTACTAGCGGGAGGCCTCAGATCCAATGAGCAGTTCTTC.

This rearrangement joins TRBV2 to TRBJ2-3; 12 bases match TRBD2. Per the germline V gene, CDR1 is SNHLY and CDR2 is FYNNEI. The CDR3 extends over 19 amino acids. V shed 4 bases, J shed 1 base, and the junction held 12 bases outside the gene matches. Written as DNA, the CDR3 is TGTGCCAGCAGTGGGGTTACTAGCGGGAGGAACCCTCGCACAGATACGCAGTATTTT. Its translation is CASSGVTSGRNPRTDTQYF.

For this clone: Its ends do not fully match the called genes, so a read error is possible. The V gene is TRBV2, the J gene TRBJ2-2, with 8 bases lining up with TRBD2. Looked up from germline, CDR1 is SNHLY and CDR2 is FYNNEI. This CDR3 is 13 amino acids long. CDR3 sequence: CANRLAKTGELFF. The CDR3 DNA reads as TGTGCCAACAGACTAGCGAAGACCGGGGAGCTGTTTTTT.

This clone was picked up a small number of times. This chain joins TRBV6-7 and TRBJ1-2, with TRBD1 matching 7 bases. TRBV6-7 is designated an ORF whose function remains uncertain. With V trimmed by 2 bases and J by 1 base, 10 bases remained unmatched. This CDR3 comprises 17 residues. CDR3 sequence reads: CASSYGAGTVNNYGYTF. The DNA of the CDR3 is TGTGCCAGCAGTTACGGGGCGGGGACAGTAAATAACTATGGCTACACCTTC.

This clone was observed a single time. V usage is TRBV6-5 and J usage is TRBJ2-7; TRBD2 matches 7 bases. Germline CDR1 and CDR2: MNHEY and SVGAGI. The V gene end was trimmed by 4 bases and the J gene end by 0 bases; junction bases not matched to a gene: 6. CDR3 length equals 15 residues. This chain's CDR3 is CASSSRGGPSYEQYF. In nucleotides, the CDR3 is TGTGCCAGCAGTTCCCGGGGAGGGCCCTCCTACGAGCAGTACTTC.

The chain employs TRBV7-2 and TRBJ2-1; 11 bases align to TRBD1. The CDR3 contains 15 residues. Germline V gene sequence: CDR1 SGHTA, CDR2 FQGNSA. Trimming removed 4 bases from V and 6 bases from J; junction bases left unmatched: 5. The CDR3 is CASSSGQGAGNEQFF. The CDR3 DNA follows: TGTGCCAGCAGCTCCGGACAGGGGGCAGGCAATGAGCAGTTCTTC. The full variable domain, in which reference TRBV7-2 and TRBJ2-1 provide the parts outside the CDR3, is GAGVSQSPSNKVTEKGKDVELRCDPISGHTALYWYRQSLGQGLEFLIYFQGNSAPDKSGLPSDRFSAERTGGSVSTLTIQRTQQEDSAVYLCASSSGQGAGNEQFFGPGTRLTVL.

The CDR3 spells CASSDGRQGQSYNSPLHF. Here the CDR3 DNA reads TGTGCCAGCAGTGACGGGAGACAGGGGCAATCCTATAATTCACCCCTCCACTTT. The genes are TRBV27 and TRBJ1-6; 8 nucleotides agree with TRBD1. V lost 5 bases and J lost 1; bases outside the gene matches: 10. The CDR3 has 18 residues. The germline gives CDR1 MNHEY, CDR2 SMNVEV (reference sequence).

The J gene is TRBJ2-3, the V gene TRBV7-2; 10 bases line up with TRBD1. Germline CDR1 reads SGHTA; CDR2 reads FQGNSA. This CDR3 comprises 15 residues. J gave up 1 base and V 5 bases, and 3 bases lay outside the gene matches. The CDR3 sequence: CASSLTGGGTDTQYF. CDR3 nucleotides: TGTGCCAGCAGCCTGACAGGGGGCGGCACAGATACGCAGTATTTT. Supplemented by reference TRBV7-2 and TRBJ2-3, the full variable domain reads GAGVSQSPSNKVTEKGKDVELRCDPISGHTALYWYRQSLGQGLEFLIYFQGNSAPDKSGLPSDRFSAERTGGSVSTLTIQRTQQEDSAVYLCASSLTGGGTDTQYFGPGTRLTVL.

The rearrangement uses TRBV6-5 and TRBJ1-1; D possibly corresponds to TRBD1 (5 bases). The CDR3 spans 14 residues. Germline CDR1 is MNHEY and CDR2 is SVGAGI. The CDR3 region is CACKQGLTNTEAFF. The DNA for the CDR3 is TGTGCGTGTAAGCAGGGTCTTACGAACACTGAAGCTTTCTTT.

The chain is built from TRBV6-1 and TRBJ2-2, with 7 positions matching TRBD2. The germline CDR1 and CDR2 sequences are MNHNS and SASEGT. This CDR3 contains 15 residues. The J segment lost 2 bases and the V segment lost 4 bases, leaving 4 bases of the junction unmatched. The chain's CDR3 is CASSGVAGNTGELFF. CDR3 nucleotides: TGTGCCAGCAGTGGGGTAGCGGGTAACACCGGGGAGCTGTTTTTT.

This sequence joins TRBV4-3 and TRBJ2-1, with 9 nucleotides matching TRBD2. CDR3 length equals 16 residues. After removal of 0 bases from V and 4 bases from J, the junction contained 4 bases not matched to a gene. CDR1 and CDR2 (germline): LGHNA, YSLEER. DNA for the CDR3: TGCGCCAGCAGCCAAGATCTAGCGGGACCTTACAATGAGCAGTTCTTC. This encodes CASSQDLAGPYNEQFF.

V and J are TRBV6-1 and TRBJ2-7; no clear D. This CDR3 has 12 amino acids. V shed 5 bases and J shed 4 bases, with 9 bases lying between them. CDR1 is MNHNS and CDR2 is SASEGT in the germline V gene. The chain's CDR3 is CASSPFFYEQYF. CDR3 DNA: TGTGCCAGCAGTCCGTTCTTTTACGAGCAGTACTTC.

The J gene is TRBJ2-3, the V gene TRBV28, with 8 bases matching TRBD2. The ends lost 6 bases at V and 1 base at J; junction bases unmatched: 3. Germline V gives CDR1 MDHEN, CDR2 SYDVKM. This CDR3 is 14 amino acids long. For the CDR3, the DNA is TGTGCCAGCAGGACTAGCGTCCGCACAGATACGCAGTATTTT. Translation gives CASRTSVRTDTQYF.

J is TRBJ1-1 and V is TRBV28; 7 nucleotides line up with TRBD1. CDR3 length: 13 residues. Germline-derived CDR1 and CDR2 are MDHEN and SYDVKM. V shed 6 bases and J 7 bases; nucleotides not matched to a gene: 8. The CDR3 DNA reads TGTGCCAGCAGACGGGACAGCAGTATTGAAGCTTTCTTT. Residues: CASRRDSSIEAFF.

The chain recombines TRBV14 with TRBJ2-7; TRBD1 might be the D (6 bases). V dropped 0 bases and J dropped 7 bases, with 25 bases sitting between them. From germline, CDR1 is SGHDN and CDR2 FVKESK. CDR3 length: 18 residues. The CDR3 DNA reads as TGTGCCAGCAGCCAAGATAATCCTATGAGGGGGACGCGAGGGGAGCAGTACTTC. This codes for CASSQDNPMRGTRGEQYF.

This clone has just a few counts. This chain connects TRBV18 to TRBJ2-7; possibly TRBD2 for D (6 bases). CDR3 length: 14 residues. CDR1 is KGHSH and CDR2 is LQKENI in the germline V gene. Trimming stripped 2 bases from V and 6 bases from J, with 14 bases between. CDR3 sequence: CASSPSRGNGEQYF. The CDR3 region has the DNA TGTGCCAGCTCACCAAGCCGGGGGAACGGCGAGCAGTACTTC.

This clone was observed once. The J gene is TRBJ2-5, the V gene TRBV9; 8 positions match TRBD1. The V and J ends lost 4 bases and 4 bases, in that order; junction bases with no gene match: 15. CDR1 and CDR2 from the germline V gene are SGDLS and YYNGEE. There are 17 residues in the CDR3. The CDR3 nucleotides read TGTGCCAGCAGCACCCCCTGGGACAGGAGGGGAGGAGAGACCCAGTACTTC. Translation: CASSTPWDRRGGETQYF.

V and J are TRBV18 and TRBJ2-5, with D unclear. The CDR3 extends over 15 amino acids. The V end was cut by 6 bases, the J end by 1 base, with 15 bases between. From germline, CDR1 is KGHSH and CDR2 LQKENI. The CDR3 nucleotides read TGTGCCAGCTCCCTCGTTCTCGTCAGCCAAGAGACCCAGTACTTC. Translation: CASSLVLVSQETQYF.

The V gene is TRBV6-6, the J gene TRBJ2-7, with 8 bases identical to TRBD2. The V gene end was trimmed by 6 bases and the J gene end by 4 bases; junction bases not matched to a gene: 5. The germline V gene encodes CDR1 MNHNY and CDR2 SVGAGI (reference sequence). The length of the CDR3 is 13 residues. The CDR3 DNA follows: TGTGCCAGCAGCCGACTAGCGCCGTACGAGCAGTACTTC. It yields the protein CASSRLAPYEQYF.

CDR3 nucleotide sequence: TGTGCCTGGACGAGACGAAAGCTAGCGGGGGTTGTCAATGAGCAGTTCTTC. This encodes CAWTRRKLAGVVNEQFF. V and J are TRBV30 and TRBJ2-1; 10 bases match TRBD2. The CDR3 runs to 17 residues. Trimming took 4 bases from V and 6 from J; bases not matched to a gene: 15. The germline V gene encodes CDR1 GTSNPN and CDR2 SVGIG (reference sequence).

The chain links TRBV28 to TRBJ1-2; D gene unclear. CDR1 and CDR2 (germline): MDHEN, SYDVKM. V lost 7 bases to trimming and J lost 0 bases, with 15 bases between them. This CDR3 comprises 15 residues. This CDR3 is CASKLASIANYGYTF. The CDR3, as DNA: TGTGCCAGCAAACTTGCGAGTATAGCTAACTATGGCTACACCTTC.

The rearrangement links TRBV13 to TRBJ2-5, with D maybe TRBD2 (6 bases). CDR1 and CDR2 from the germline V gene are PRHDT and FYEKMQ (reference sequence). Trimming shortened V by 1 base and J by 1 base, and 13 bases separated the two germline ends. The CDR3 sequence is 16 residues long. In DNA form, the CDR3 reads TGTGCCAGCAGCTTAGAGGGCGGGGAGCCCCAAGAGACCCAGTACTTC. Encoded protein: CASSLEGGEPQETQYF. Together with reference TRBV13 and TRBJ2-5, the CDR3 gives the full variable domain: AAGVIQSPRHLIKEKRETATLKCYPIPRHDTVYWYQQGPGQDPQFLISFYEKMQSDKGSIPDRFSAQQFSDYHSELNMSSLELGDSALYFCASSLEGGEPQETQYFGPGTRLLVL.

The chain links TRBV7-9 to TRBJ2-6, with 8 bases fitting TRBD1. V shed 2 bases and J 2 bases; nucleotides not matched to a gene: 11. Per the germline V gene, CDR1 is SEHNR and CDR2 is FQNEAQ (reference sequence). The CDR3 is 19 residues long. CDR3 sequence (DNA): TGTGCCAGCAGCTTATGGCAGGGGGCGGGGTTCCCTGGGGCCAACGTCCTGACTTTC. It specifies CASSLWQGAGFPGANVLTF. Full variable domain (missing parts from reference TRBV7-9 and TRBJ2-6): DTGVSQNPRHKITKRGQNVTFRCDPISEHNRLYWYRQTLGQGPEFLTYFQNEAQLEKSRLLSDRFSAERPKGSFSTLEIQRTEQGDSAMYLCASSLWQGAGFPGANVLTFGAGSRLTVL.

The rearrangement uses TRBV28 and TRBJ1-5, with TRBD1 matching over 7 bases. Germline V gene lookup returns CDR1 MDHEN and CDR2 SYDVKM. V was clipped by 2 bases and J by 7 bases; unmatched bases: 8. CDR3 size: 15 residues. DNA for the CDR3: TGTGCCAGCAGTTTAATCACAGGGGTTCAACAGCCCCAGCATTTT. Its translation is CASSLITGVQQPQHF.

The V gene is TRBV4-1, the J gene TRBJ1-5; maybe TRBD1 (5 bases). The CDR3 runs to 16 residues. Per germline, CDR1 MGHRA and CDR2 YSYEKL. The V and J ends lost 0 bases and 3 bases respectively, with 12 bases between them. The CDR3 coding sequence is TGCGCCAGCAGCCAAGAAACTCGACAGCCCAATCAGCCCCAGCATTTT. Its translation: CASSQETRQPNQPQHF.

The rearrangement uses TRBV12-5 and TRBJ1-2, with 7 bases identical to TRBD1. The germline gives CDR1 LGHNT, CDR2 FRNRAP. V lost 5 bases, J lost 8 bases, and 14 bases stayed unmatched. The length of the CDR3 is 15 residues. CDR3 in amino acids: CASGQLTGQFEGYTF. The CDR3 region has the DNA TGTGCTAGTGGTCAACTGACAGGGCAGTTCGAGGGCTACACCTTC.

The chain employs TRBV23-1 and TRBJ1-5; 10 bases fit TRBD1. TRBV23-1 is sorted into the ORF group, with uncertain function. V trimming: 8 bases; J trimming: 4 bases; junction bases outside the gene matches: 5. The length of the CDR3 is 14 residues. The CDR3 sequence: CASRDRGSNQPQHF. CDR3 bases: TGCGCCAGCCGGGACAGGGGAAGTAATCAGCCCCAGCATTTT.

The J gene is TRBJ1-4, the V gene TRBV5-1, with TRBD1 matching over 7 bases. This CDR3 is 15 amino acids long. The V gene end was trimmed by 5 bases and the J gene end by 4 bases; junction bases not matched to a gene: 8. Germline assignment: CDR1 SGHRS and CDR2 YFSETQ. The CDR3 loop is CASRSTTGNNEKLFF. In nucleotides, the CDR3 is TGCGCCAGCAGGTCAACGACAGGGAATAATGAAAAACTGTTTTTT.